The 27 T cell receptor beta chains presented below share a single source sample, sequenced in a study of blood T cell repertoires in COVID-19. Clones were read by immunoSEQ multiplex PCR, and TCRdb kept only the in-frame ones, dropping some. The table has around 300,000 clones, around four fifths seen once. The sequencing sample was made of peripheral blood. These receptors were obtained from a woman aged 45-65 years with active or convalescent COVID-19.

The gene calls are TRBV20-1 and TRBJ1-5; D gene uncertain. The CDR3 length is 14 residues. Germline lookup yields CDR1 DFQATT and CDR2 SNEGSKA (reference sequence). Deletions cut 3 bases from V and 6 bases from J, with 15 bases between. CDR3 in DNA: TGCAGTGCTAGTGGGCTCGAGGAGGGTCAGCCCCAGCATTTT. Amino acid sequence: CSASGLEEGQPQHF.

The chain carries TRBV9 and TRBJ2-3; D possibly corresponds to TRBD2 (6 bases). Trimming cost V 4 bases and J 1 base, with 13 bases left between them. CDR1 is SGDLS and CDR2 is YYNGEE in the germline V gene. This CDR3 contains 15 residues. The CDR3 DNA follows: TGTGCCAGCAGCTTTGCCGGGACTGGCACAGATACGCAGTATTTT. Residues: CASSFAGTGTDTQYF. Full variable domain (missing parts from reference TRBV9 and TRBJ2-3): DSGVTQTPKHLITATGQRVTLRCSPRSGDLSVYWYQQSLDQGLQFLIQYYNGEERAKGNILERFSAQQFPDLHSELNLSSLELGDSALYFCASSFAGTGTDTQYFGPGTRLTVL.

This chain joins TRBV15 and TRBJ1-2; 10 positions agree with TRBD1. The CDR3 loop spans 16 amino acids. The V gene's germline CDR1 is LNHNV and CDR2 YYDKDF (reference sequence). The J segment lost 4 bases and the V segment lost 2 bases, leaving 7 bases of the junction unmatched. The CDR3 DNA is TGTGCCACCAGCAGATCTGGGGACAGGGGCAGCTATGGCTACACCTTC. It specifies CATSRSGDRGSYGYTF.

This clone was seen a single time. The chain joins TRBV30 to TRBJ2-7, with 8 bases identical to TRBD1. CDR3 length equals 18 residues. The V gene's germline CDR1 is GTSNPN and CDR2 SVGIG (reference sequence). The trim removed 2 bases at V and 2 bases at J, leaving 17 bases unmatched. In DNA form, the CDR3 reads TGTGCCTGGAGTAAAGGACAGGGAGCTCTACTGACAACCTACGAGCAGTACTTC. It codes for CAWSKGQGALLTTYEQYF.

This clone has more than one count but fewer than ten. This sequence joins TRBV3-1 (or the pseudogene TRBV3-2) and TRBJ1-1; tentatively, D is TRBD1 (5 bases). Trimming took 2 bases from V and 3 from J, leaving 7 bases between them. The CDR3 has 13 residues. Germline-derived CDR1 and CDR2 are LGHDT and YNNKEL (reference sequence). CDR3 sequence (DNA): TGTGCCAGCAGCCAAAAAGGGGACACTGAAGCTTTCTTT. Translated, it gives CASSQKGDTEAFF.

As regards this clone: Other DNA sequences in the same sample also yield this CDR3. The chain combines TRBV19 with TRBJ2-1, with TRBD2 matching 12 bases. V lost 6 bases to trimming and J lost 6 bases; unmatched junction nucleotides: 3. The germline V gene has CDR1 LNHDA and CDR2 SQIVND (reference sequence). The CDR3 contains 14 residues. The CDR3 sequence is CASRTSGSANEQFF. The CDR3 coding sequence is TGTGCCAGTAGGACTAGCGGGAGTGCCAATGAGCAGTTCTTC.

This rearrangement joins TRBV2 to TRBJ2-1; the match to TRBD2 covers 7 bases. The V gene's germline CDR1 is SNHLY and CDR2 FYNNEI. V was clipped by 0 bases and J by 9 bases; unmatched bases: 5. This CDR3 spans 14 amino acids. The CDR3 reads CASSEAREWGEQFF. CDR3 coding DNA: TGTGCCAGCAGTGAAGCGCGGGAGTGGGGTGAGCAGTTCTTC.

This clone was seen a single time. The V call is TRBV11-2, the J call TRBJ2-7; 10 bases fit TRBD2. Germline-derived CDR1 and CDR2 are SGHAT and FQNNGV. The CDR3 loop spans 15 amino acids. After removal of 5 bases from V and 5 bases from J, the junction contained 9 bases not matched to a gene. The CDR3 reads CASSPHGGTSDEQYF. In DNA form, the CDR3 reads TGTGCCAGCAGCCCCCACGGCGGGACTAGCGACGAGCAGTACTTC.

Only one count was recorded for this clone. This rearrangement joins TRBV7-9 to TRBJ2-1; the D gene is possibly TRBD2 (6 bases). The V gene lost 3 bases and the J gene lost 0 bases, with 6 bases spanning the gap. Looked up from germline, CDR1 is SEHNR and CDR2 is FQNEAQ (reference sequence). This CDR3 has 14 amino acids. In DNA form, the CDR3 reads TGTGCCAGCAGCTTCGGGGGCTCCTACAATGAGCAGTTCTTC. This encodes CASSFGGSYNEQFF. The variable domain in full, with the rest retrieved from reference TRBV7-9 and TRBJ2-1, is DTGVSQNPRHKITKRGQNVTFRCDPISEHNRLYWYRQTLGQGPEFLTYFQNEAQLEKSRLLSDRFSAERPKGSFSTLEIQRTEQGDSAMYLCASSFGGSYNEQFFGPGTRLTVL.

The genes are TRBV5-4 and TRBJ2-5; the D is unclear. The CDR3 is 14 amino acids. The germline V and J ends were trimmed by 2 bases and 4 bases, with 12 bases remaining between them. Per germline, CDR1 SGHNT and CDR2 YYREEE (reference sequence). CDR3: CASSFGRNLETQYF. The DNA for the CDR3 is TGTGCCAGCAGCTTCGGCAGGAACCTAGAGACCCAGTACTTC.

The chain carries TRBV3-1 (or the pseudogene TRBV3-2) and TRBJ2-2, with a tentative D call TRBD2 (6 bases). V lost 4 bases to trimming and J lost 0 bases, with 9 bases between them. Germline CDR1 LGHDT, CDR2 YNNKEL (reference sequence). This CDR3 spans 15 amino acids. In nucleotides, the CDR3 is TGTGCCAGCAGCCGGGACTCCTCGAACACCGGGGAGCTGTTTTTT. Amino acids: CASSRDSSNTGELFF.

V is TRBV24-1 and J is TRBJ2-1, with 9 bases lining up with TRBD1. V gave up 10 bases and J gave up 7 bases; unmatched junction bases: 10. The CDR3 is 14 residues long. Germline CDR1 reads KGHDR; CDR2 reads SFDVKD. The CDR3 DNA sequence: TGTGCCACAGCGGGACAGGGTTTCGTGAATGAGCAGTTCTTC. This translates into CATAGQGFVNEQFF.

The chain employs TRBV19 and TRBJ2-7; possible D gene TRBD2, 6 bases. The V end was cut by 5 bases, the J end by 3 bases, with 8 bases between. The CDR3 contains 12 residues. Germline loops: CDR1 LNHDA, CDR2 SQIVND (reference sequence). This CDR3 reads CASSEGGYEQYF. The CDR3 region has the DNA TGTGCCAGTAGTGAGGGAGGCTACGAGCAGTACTTC.

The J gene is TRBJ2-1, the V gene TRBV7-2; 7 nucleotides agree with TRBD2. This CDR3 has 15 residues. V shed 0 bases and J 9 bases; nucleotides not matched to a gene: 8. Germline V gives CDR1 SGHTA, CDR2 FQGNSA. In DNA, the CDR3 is TGTGCCAGCAGCTTAGCGGAGCGGGAAAGGCGTGAGCAGTTCTTC. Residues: CASSLAERERREQFF. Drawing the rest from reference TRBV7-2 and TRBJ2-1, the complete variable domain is GAGVSQSPSNKVTEKGKDVELRCDPISGHTALYWYRQSLGQGLEFLIYFQGNSAPDKSGLPSDRFSAERTGGSVSTLTIQRTQQEDSAVYLCASSLAERERREQFFGPGTRLTVL.

This CDR3 is CSASPRTGRNYGYTF. CDR3 nucleotide sequence: TGCAGTGCTAGTCCGCGGACAGGCCGTAACTATGGCTACACCTTC. The rearrangement links TRBV20-1 to TRBJ1-2, with TRBD1 identical over 7 bases. CDR3 length: 15 amino acids. V gave up 3 bases and J gave up 1 base; unmatched junction bases: 8. Germline V CDR1 and CDR2: DFQATT, SNEGSKA (reference sequence).

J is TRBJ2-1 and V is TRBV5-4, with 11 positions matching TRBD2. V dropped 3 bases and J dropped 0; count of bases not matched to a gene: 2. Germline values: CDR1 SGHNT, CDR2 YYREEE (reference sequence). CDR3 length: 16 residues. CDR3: CASSSTSGSSYNEQFF. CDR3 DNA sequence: TGTGCCAGCAGCTCAACTAGCGGGAGCTCCTACAATGAGCAGTTCTTC.

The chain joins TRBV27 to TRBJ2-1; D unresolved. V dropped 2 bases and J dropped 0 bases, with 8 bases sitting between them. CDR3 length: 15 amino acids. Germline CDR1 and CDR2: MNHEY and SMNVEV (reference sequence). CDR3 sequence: CASSLGAPSYNEQFF. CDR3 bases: TGTGCCAGCAGTTTAGGAGCGCCCTCCTACAATGAGCAGTTCTTC.

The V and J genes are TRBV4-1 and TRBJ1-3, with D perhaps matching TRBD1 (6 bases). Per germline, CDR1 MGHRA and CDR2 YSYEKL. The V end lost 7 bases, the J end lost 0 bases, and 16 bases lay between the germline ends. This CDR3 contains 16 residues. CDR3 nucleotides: TGCGCCAGCACCCCAGGGGCCCACTACTCTGGAAACACCATATATTTT. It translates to CASTPGAHYSGNTIYF.

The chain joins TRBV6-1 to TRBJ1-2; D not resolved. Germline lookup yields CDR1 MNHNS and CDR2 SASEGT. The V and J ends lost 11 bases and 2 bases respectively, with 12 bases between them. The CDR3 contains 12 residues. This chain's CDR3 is CAGSHANYGYTF. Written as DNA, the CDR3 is TGTGCCGGCTCACACGCCAACTATGGCTACACCTTC.

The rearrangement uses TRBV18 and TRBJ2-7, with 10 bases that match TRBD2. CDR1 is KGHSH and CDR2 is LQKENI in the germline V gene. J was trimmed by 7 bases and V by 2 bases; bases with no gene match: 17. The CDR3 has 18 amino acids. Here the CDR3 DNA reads TGTGCCAGCTCACCAACCCATGGTAGAGCGGGAGGGCCGGGAGAGCAGTACTTC. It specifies CASSPTHGRAGGPGEQYF.

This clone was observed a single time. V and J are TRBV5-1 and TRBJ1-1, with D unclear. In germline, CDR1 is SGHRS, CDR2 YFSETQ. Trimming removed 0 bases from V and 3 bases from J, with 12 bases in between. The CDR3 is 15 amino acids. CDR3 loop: CASSLVPGSDTEAFF. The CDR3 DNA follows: TGCGCCAGCAGCTTGGTTCCGGGAAGTGACACTGAAGCTTTCTTT.

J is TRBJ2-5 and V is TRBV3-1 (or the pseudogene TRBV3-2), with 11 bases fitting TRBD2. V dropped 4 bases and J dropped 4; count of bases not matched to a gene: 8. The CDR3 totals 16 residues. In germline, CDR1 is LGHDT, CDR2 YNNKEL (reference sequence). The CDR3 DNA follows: TGTGCCAGCAGCCTTGGTAGCGGGAGGGCCGGAGAGACCCAGTACTTC. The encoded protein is CASSLGSGRAGETQYF.

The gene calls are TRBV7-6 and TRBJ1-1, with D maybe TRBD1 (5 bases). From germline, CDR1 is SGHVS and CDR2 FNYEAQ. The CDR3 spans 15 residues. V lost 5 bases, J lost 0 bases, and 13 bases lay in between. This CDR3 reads CASSLGEGLNTEAFF. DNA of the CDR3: TGTGCCAGCAGCCTGGGGGAGGGCCTGAACACTGAAGCTTTCTTT.

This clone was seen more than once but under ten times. This CDR3 is CSVGRGSSYNEQFF. The CDR3 DNA is TGCAGCGTTGGTAGGGGGAGCTCCTACAATGAGCAGTTCTTC. The chain joins TRBV29-1 to TRBJ2-1; D perhaps matches TRBD1 (6 bases). The CDR3 runs 14 residues. Germline loops: CDR1 SQVTM, CDR2 ANQGSEA. With 4 bases removed from V and 0 bases from J, the gap between germline ends came to 10 bases.

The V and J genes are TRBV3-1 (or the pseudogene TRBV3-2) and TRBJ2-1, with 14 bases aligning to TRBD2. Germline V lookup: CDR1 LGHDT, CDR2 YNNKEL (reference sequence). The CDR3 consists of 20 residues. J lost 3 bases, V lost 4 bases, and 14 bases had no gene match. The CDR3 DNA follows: TGTGCCAGCAGCCCAATCGGGACTAGCGGGAGTTTCCCAATCTACAATGAGCAGTTCTTC. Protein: CASSPIGTSGSFPIYNEQFF.

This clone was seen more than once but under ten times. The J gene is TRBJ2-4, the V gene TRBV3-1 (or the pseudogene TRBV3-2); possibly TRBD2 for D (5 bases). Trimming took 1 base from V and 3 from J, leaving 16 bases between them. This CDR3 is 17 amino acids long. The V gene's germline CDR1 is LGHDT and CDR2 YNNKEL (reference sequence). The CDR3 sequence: CASSQGGGHTRKNIQYF. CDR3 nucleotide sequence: TGTGCCAGCAGCCAAGGAGGCGGGCACACCCGCAAAAACATTCAGTACTTC.

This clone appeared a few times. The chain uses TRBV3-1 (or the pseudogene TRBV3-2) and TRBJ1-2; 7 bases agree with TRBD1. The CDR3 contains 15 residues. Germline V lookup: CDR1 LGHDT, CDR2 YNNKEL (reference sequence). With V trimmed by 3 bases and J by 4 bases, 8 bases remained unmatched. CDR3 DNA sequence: TGTGCCAGCAGCCAGTTAGGGGGCGGCCCCTATGGCTACACCTTC. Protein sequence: CASSQLGGGPYGYTF.